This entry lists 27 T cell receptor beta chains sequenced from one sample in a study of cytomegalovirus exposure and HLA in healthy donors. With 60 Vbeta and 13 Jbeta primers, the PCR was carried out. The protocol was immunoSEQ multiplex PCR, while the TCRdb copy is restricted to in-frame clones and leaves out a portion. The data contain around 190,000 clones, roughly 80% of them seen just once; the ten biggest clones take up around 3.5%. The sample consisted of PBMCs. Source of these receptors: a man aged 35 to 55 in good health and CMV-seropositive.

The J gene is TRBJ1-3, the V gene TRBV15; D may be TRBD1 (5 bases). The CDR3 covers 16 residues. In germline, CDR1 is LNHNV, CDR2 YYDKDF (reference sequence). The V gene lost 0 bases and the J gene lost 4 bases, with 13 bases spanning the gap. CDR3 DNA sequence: TGTGCCACCAGCAGAGAGACAGAGGCGGCGGGAAACACCATATATTTT. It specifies CATSRETEAAGNTIYF.

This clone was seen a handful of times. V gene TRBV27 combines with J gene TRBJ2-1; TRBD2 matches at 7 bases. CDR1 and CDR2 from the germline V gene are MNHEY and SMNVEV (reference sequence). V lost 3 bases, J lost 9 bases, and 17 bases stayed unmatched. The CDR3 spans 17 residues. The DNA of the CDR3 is TGTGCCAGCAGTTTCGCCCCCAGCATTACTAGCGATGGTGAGCAGTTCTTC. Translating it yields CASSFAPSITSDGEQFF.

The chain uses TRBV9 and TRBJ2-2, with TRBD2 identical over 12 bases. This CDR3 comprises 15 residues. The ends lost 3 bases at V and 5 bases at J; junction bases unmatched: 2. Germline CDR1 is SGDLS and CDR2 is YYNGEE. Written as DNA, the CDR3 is TGTGCCAGCAGCGGGACTAGCGGGGCGACCGGGGAGCTGTTTTTT. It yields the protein CASSGTSGATGELFF. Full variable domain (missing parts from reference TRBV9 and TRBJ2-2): DSGVTQTPKHLITATGQRVTLRCSPRSGDLSVYWYQQSLDQGLQFLIQYYNGEERAKGNILERFSAQQFPDLHSELNLSSLELGDSALYFCASSGTSGATGELFFGEGSRLTVL.

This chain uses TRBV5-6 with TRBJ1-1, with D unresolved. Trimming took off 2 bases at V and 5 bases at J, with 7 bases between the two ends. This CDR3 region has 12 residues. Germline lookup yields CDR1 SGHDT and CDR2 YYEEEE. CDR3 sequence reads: CASSFADTEAFF. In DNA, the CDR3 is TGTGCCAGCAGCTTCGCGGATACTGAAGCTTTCTTT.

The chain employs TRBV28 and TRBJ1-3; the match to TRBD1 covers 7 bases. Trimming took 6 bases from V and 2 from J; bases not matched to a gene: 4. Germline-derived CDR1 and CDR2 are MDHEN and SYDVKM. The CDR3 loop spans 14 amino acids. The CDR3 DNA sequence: TGTGCCAGCAGGACAGGGTTGACTGGAAACACCATATATTTT. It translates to CASRTGLTGNTIYF.

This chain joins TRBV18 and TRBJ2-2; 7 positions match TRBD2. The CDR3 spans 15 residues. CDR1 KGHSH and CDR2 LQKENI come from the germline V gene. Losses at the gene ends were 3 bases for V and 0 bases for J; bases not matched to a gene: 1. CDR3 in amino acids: CASSPGTTNTGELFF. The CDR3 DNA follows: TGTGCCAGCTCACCTGGGACTACGAACACCGGGGAGCTGTTTTTT.

CDR3 DNA: TGTGCCAGCAGCCTTGGGACTAGCGGAGGCGAGAGACCCTACGAGCAGTACTTC. It yields the protein CASSLGTSGGERPYEQYF. V usage is TRBV4-2 and J usage is TRBJ2-7, with TRBD2 identical over 11 bases. The length of the CDR3 is 18 residues. The ends lost 4 bases at V and 2 bases at J; junction bases unmatched: 13. The germline CDR1 and CDR2 sequences are LGHNA and YNFKEQ.

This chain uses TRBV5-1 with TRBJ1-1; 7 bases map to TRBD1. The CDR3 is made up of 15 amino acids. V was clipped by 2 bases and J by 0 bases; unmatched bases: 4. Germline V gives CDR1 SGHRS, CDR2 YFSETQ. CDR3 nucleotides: TGCGCCAGCAGCTTAACGGGACAGCTGAACACTGAAGCTTTCTTT. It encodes CASSLTGQLNTEAFF.

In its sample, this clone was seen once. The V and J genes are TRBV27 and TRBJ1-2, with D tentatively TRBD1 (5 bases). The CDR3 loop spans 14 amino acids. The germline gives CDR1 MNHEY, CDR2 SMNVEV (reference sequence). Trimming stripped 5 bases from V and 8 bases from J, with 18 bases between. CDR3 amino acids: CASSKSSREEGYTF. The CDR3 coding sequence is TGTGCCAGCAGTAAGTCCTCCAGGGAGGAGGGCTACACCTTC.

The CDR3 nucleotides are TGTGCCAGCAGCCCCGGTAATTCCTACGAGCAGTACTTC. Its protein product is CASSPGNSYEQYF. V gene TRBV5-4 combines with J gene TRBJ2-7, with D unresolved. This CDR3 contains 13 residues. V was clipped by 4 bases and J by 1 base, with 9 bases between them. The germline gives CDR1 SGHNT, CDR2 YYREEE (reference sequence).

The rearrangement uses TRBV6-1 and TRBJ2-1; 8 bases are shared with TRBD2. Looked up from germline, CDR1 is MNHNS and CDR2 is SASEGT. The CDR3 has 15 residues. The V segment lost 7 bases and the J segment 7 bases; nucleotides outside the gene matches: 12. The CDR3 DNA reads TGTGCCAGCAATACATTACGGGGGGGCCGTAATGAGCAGTTCTTC. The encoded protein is CASNTLRGGRNEQFF.

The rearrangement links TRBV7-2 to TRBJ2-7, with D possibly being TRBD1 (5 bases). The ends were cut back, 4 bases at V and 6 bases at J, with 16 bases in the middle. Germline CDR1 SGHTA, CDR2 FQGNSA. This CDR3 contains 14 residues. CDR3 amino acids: CASSSRPRQGEQYF. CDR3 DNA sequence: TGTGCCAGCAGCTCAAGACCCCGCCAGGGCGAGCAGTACTTC.

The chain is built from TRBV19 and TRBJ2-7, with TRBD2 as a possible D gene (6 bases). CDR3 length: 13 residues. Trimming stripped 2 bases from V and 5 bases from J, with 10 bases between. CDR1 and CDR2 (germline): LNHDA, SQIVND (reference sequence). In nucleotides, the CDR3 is TGTGCCAGTAGTATATGGAGGGGCCACGAGCAGTACTTC. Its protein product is CASSIWRGHEQYF.

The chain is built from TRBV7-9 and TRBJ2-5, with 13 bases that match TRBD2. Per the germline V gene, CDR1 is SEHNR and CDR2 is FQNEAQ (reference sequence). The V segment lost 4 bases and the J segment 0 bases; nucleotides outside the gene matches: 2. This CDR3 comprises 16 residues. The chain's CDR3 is CASSSGTSGNQETQYF. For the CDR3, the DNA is TGTGCCAGCAGCTCCGGGACTAGCGGGAACCAAGAGACCCAGTACTTC. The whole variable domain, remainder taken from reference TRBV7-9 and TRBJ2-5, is DTGVSQNPRHKITKRGQNVTFRCDPISEHNRLYWYRQTLGQGPEFLTYFQNEAQLEKSRLLSDRFSAERPKGSFSTLEIQRTEQGDSAMYLCASSSGTSGNQETQYFGPGTRLLVL.

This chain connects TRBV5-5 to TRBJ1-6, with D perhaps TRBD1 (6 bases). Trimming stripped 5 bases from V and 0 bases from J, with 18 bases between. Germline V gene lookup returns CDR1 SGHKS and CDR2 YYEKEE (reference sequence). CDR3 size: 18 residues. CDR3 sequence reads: CASSLWGGQSSYNSPLHF. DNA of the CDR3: TGTGCCAGCAGTTTGTGGGGGGGCCAGAGCTCCTATAATTCACCCCTCCACTTT.

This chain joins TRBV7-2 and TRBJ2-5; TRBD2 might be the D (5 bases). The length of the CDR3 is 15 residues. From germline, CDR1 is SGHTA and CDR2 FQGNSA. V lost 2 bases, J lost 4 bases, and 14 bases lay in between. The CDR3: CASSLSGFVAETQYF. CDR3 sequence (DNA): TGTGCCAGCAGCTTATCGGGGTTTGTGGCAGAGACCCAGTACTTC.

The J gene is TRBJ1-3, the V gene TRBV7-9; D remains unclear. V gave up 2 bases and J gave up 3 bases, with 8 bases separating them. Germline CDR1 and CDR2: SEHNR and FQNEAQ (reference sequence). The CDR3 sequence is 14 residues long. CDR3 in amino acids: CASSLFSVGNTIYF. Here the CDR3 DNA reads TGTGCCAGCAGCTTATTCTCAGTTGGAAACACCATATATTTT.

The CDR3 nucleotides are TGCAGCGCTAGGGGTCCCAGGGTTGAGACCCAGTACTTC. Its protein is CSARGPRVETQYF. The chain carries TRBV29-1 and TRBJ2-5, with D possibly matching TRBD1 (5 bases). This CDR3 has 13 amino acids. The ends were cut back, 7 bases at V and 5 bases at J, with 17 bases in the middle. Germline V CDR1 and CDR2: SQVTM, ANQGSEA.

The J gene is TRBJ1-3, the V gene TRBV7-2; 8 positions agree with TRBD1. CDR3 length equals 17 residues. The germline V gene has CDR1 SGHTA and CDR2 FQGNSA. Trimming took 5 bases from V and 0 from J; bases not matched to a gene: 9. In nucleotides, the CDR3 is TGTGCCAGCAGCAGGGGACAGGTCCTCCTCTCTGGAAACACCATATATTTT. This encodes CASSRGQVLLSGNTIYF.

The CDR3 here is CASSQEAYGYTF. The CDR3 DNA sequence: TGTGCCAGCAGCCAAGAAGCCTATGGCTACACCTTC. This rearrangement joins TRBV4-2 to TRBJ1-2; D uncertain. The CDR3 is made up of 12 amino acids. CDR1 LGHNA and CDR2 YNFKEQ come from the germline V gene. V gave up 0 bases and J gave up 4 bases, with 3 bases separating them.

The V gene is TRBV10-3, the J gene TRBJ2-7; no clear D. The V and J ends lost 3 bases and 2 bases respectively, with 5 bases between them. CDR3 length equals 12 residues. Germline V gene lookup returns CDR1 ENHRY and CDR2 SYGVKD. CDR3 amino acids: CAISDHAYEQYF. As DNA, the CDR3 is TGTGCCATCAGTGATCATGCCTACGAGCAGTACTTC.

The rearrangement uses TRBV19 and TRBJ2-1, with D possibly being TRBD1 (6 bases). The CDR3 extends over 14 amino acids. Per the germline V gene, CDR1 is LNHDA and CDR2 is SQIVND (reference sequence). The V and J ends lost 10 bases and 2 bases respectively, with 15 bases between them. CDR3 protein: CATSTGRPYNEQFF. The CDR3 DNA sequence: TGTGCCACCTCGACAGGCCGGCCCTACAATGAGCAGTTCTTC.

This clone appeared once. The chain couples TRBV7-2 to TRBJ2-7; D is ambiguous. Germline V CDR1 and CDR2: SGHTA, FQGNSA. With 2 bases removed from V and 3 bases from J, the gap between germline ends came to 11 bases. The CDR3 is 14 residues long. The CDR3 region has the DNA TGTGCCAGCAGCTTACCCAGGTTTGACTACGAGCAGTACTTC. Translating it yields CASSLPRFDYEQYF.

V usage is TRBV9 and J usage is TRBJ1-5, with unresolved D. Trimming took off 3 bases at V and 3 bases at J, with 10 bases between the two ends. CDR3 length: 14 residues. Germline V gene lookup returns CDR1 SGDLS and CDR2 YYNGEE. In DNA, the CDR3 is TGTGCCAGCAGCGAGGGAGGGATCAATCAGCCCCAGCATTTT. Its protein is CASSEGGINQPQHF.

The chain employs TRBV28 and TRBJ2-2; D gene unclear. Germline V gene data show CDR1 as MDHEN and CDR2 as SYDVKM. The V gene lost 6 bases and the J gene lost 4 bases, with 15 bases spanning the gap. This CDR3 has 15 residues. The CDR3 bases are TGTGCCAGCAGGGTGGTACAGTCCCCCACCGGGGAGCTGTTTTTT. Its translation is CASRVVQSPTGELFF.

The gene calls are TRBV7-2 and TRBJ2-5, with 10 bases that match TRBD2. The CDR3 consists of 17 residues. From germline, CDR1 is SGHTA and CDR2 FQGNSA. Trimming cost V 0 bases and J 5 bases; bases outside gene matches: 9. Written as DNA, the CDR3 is TGTGCCAGCAGCTTAGCCGCGGGGCTAGCGGGAGTGGAGACCCAGTACTTC. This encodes CASSLAAGLAGVETQYF.

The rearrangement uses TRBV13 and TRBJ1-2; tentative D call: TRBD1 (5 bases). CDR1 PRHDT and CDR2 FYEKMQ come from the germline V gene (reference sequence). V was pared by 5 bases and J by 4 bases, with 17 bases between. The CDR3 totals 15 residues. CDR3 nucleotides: TGTGCCAGCAGCGTTTCGGGGGAAGTAAGCTATGGCTACACCTTC. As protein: CASSVSGEVSYGYTF.